This TCR beta chain appears in the sequencing data of a study of identical twins. Template switching added a universal primer binding site, and final cDNA carried unique molecular identifiers. TCRdb independently ran MiXCR on the 5' RACE reads; one entry per CDR3 protein. The table lists 400,000 to 550,000 distinct CDR3 sequences, approximately 22% of them singletons. With V trimmed by 0 bases and J by 3 bases, 7 bases remained unmatched. CDR3 length equals 17 residues. Healthy Caucasian donors formed the entire cohort. In addition, the sample was reused for a study of T cells expressing NK-cell markers. This second report adds: Sorting in several experiments was restricted by an anti-gamma-delta TCR antibody to alpha-beta TCR T cells. NKG2C+ dominant clonotype frequencies in 6 or 7 donors were about 1.0-8% of CD8+ T cells.

Material for sequencing was CD4+ T cells sorted from blood. This clonotype originated in a woman aged 18-29 years in good health. V and J are TRBV12-3 or TRBV12-4 and TRBJ2-3, with TRBD2 matching over 9 bases. Here the CDR3 reads CASSLARGGGLTDTQYF. The CDR3 DNA reads TGTGCCAGCAGTTTAGCGCGGGGGGGGGGCCTTACAGATACGCAGTATTTT.